This T cell receptor beta chain originates from a study of graft-versus-host responses after intestinal transplantation. Sequenced by immunoSEQ multiplex PCR; TCRdb stores in-frame clones only, minus some. The table lists approximately 80,000 clones, 85% to 90% of them singletons. Germline assignment: CDR1 MDHEN and CDR2 SYDVKM. V trimming: 3 bases; J trimming: 0 bases; junction bases outside the gene matches: 14. This CDR3 contains 18 residues. This clone showed up just once. What it binds is not known. This chain connects TRBV28 to TRBJ2-7, with TRBD2 identical over 7 bases. The sample was unstimulated CD4+ T cells sorted from spleen or lymph node cells, taken before intestinal transplant. The sequence derives from a human donor who received an intestinal transplant. CDR3 sequence reads: CASSFVLKVGGSSYEQYF. The CDR3 DNA reads TGTGCCAGCAGTTTTGTCCTCAAGGTCGGGGGGAGCTCCTACGAGCAGTACTTC.